One sample yielded the 26 T cell receptor beta chains listed below, sequenced in a study of blood T cell repertoires in COVID-19. The repertoire was sequenced with immunoSEQ multiplex PCR; TCRdb's copy has only in-frame clones and lacks some. The sample yields some 340,000 clones, over 90% seen once. Sequencing was done on a sample of PBMCs or T cells enriched from blood (not recorded which). The receptors come from a woman aged 30 to 39 who had been exposed to COVID-19.

This chain joins TRBV5-4 and TRBJ1-2; D remains unclear. CDR3 length: 15 residues. From germline, CDR1 is SGHNT and CDR2 YYREEE (reference sequence). Trimming removed 1 base at V and 0 bases at J, with 10 bases between. The CDR3 DNA reads as TGTGCCAGCAGCTTGCTTACAGCCCCTAACTATGGCTACACCTTC. Translation: CASSLLTAPNYGYTF. Together with reference TRBV5-4 and TRBJ1-2, the CDR3 gives the full variable domain: ETGVTQSPTHLIKTRGQQVTLRCSSQSGHNTVSWYQQALGQGPQFIFQYYREEENGRGNFPPRFSGLQFPNYSSELNVNALELDDSALYLCASSLLTAPNYGYTFGSGTRLTVV.

The chain is built from TRBV3-1 (or the pseudogene TRBV3-2) and TRBJ1-2, with D unresolved. CDR1 is LGHDT, CDR2 YNNKEL, per germline (reference sequence). The V gene lost 3 bases and the J gene lost 8 bases, with 10 bases spanning the gap. The CDR3 runs to 12 residues. CDR3 bases: TGTGCCAGCAGCCATGTCGACGGGGGCTACACCTTC. It is translated as CASSHVDGGYTF.

The V call is TRBV5-1, the J call TRBJ2-1; 9 bases are shared with TRBD2. V lost 7 bases, J lost 4 bases, and 3 bases stayed unmatched. This CDR3 spans 13 amino acids. Germline loops: CDR1 SGHRS, CDR2 YFSETQ. The CDR3 DNA follows: TGCGCCAGCCGGACTAGCGAATACAATGAGCAGTTCTTC. This translates into CASRTSEYNEQFF. Full variable domain (missing parts from reference TRBV5-1 and TRBJ2-1): KAGVTQTPRYLIKTRGQQVTLSCSPISGHRSVSWYQQTPGQGLQFLFEYFSETQRNKGNFPGRFSGRQFSNSRSEMNVSTLELGDSALYLCASRTSEYNEQFFGPGTRLTVL.

The rearrangement joins TRBV18 to TRBJ2-1; the match to TRBD2 covers 11 bases. Germline V gene sequence: CDR1 KGHSH, CDR2 LQKENI. V lost 4 bases and J lost 9; bases outside the gene matches: 8. This CDR3 is 15 amino acids long. The CDR3 bases are TGTGCCAGCTCACAGGGACTAGCGGTATTAGGTGAGCAGTTCTTC. Its protein is CASSQGLAVLGEQFF.

The J gene is TRBJ2-3, the V gene TRBV4-1, with 9 nucleotides matching TRBD2. CDR3 length: 17 residues. Germline CDR1 MGHRA, CDR2 YSYEKL. The V and J ends lost 3 bases and 0 bases, in that order; junction bases with no gene match: 7. The CDR3 reads CASSQRGGGTSTDTQYF. CDR3 nucleotide sequence: TGCGCCAGCAGCCAGCGGGGGGGCGGAACTAGCACAGATACGCAGTATTTT.

V gene TRBV6-5 combines with J gene TRBJ2-7, with 9 bases matching TRBD1. Trimming removed 5 bases from V and 3 bases from J; junction bases left unmatched: 5. Germline assignment: CDR1 MNHEY and CDR2 SVGAGI. This CDR3 contains 14 residues. The CDR3 nucleotides read TGTGCCAGCAGTCCCGGGACAGGGATCTACGAGCAGTACTTC. Its protein is CASSPGTGIYEQYF.

This clone was observed a few times. The chain combines TRBV19 with TRBJ1-3, with D possibly being TRBD1 (5 bases). The CDR3 consists of 14 residues. V lost 8 bases, J lost 2 bases, and 13 bases lay in between. The germline V gene encodes CDR1 LNHDA and CDR2 SQIVND (reference sequence). The CDR3 region has the DNA TGTGCCAGTCTACCAACGGGGGCTGGAAACACCATATATTTT. It codes for CASLPTGAGNTIYF.

CDR3 DNA sequence: TGTGCCAGCAGCTCGACTAGCGGGGGGCACCGAGAGACCCAGTACTTC. This translates into CASSSTSGGHRETQYF. The chain recombines TRBV7-6 with TRBJ2-5; 13 bases align to TRBD2. This CDR3 is built from 16 residues. V lost 4 bases and J lost 4; bases outside the gene matches: 6. CDR1 and CDR2 from the germline V gene are SGHVS and FNYEAQ.

This sequence joins TRBV20-1 and TRBJ2-7; 10 bases match TRBD1. V was clipped by 6 bases and J by 6 bases; unmatched bases: 2. Germline V CDR1 and CDR2: DFQATT, SNEGSKA (reference sequence). The CDR3 consists of 11 residues. The CDR3 DNA is TGCAGTGCAGGGACAGGGGTCGAGCAGTACTTC. Protein sequence: CSAGTGVEQYF.

The rearrangement joins TRBV2 to TRBJ2-2; D is perhaps TRBD2 (5 bases). CDR1 is SNHLY and CDR2 is FYNNEI in the germline V gene. V was trimmed by 8 bases and J by 5 bases, leaving 12 bases between them. There are 13 residues in the CDR3. CDR3 sequence reads: CASGVPGTGELFF. CDR3 coding DNA: TGTGCCAGCGGAGTACCGGGGACCGGGGAGCTGTTTTTT.

Here the CDR3 reads CASSLGGGGNTIYF. CDR3 nucleotides: TGTGCCAGCAGTTTAGGAGGGGGCGGAAACACCATATATTTT. The V call is TRBV27, the J call TRBJ1-3, with 7 bases fitting TRBD1. CDR1 is MNHEY, CDR2 SMNVEV, per germline (reference sequence). CDR3 length: 14 amino acids. V dropped 2 bases and J dropped 4; count of bases not matched to a gene: 2.

The chain couples TRBV2 to TRBJ2-5; 8 nucleotides line up with TRBD1. This CDR3 spans 16 amino acids. Germline trimming cut 0 bases from V and 5 bases from J; bases unmatched to any gene: 8. In germline, CDR1 is SNHLY, CDR2 FYNNEI. This chain's CDR3 is CASSEAWTGTGETQYF. CDR3 nucleotides: TGTGCCAGCAGTGAAGCTTGGACAGGGACGGGGGAGACCCAGTACTTC.

The chain carries TRBV7-9 and TRBJ2-1; 9 nucleotides agree with TRBD1. Germline values: CDR1 SEHNR, CDR2 FQNEAQ (reference sequence). CDR3 length: 17 residues. Germline trimming cut 1 base from V and 10 bases from J; bases unmatched to any gene: 14. The CDR3 loop reads CASSLVRGTGSGDEQFF. CDR3 coding DNA: TGTGCCAGCAGCTTAGTGAGAGGGACAGGGTCAGGAGACGAGCAGTTCTTC.

The chain carries TRBV6-5 and TRBJ1-2; D not certain. V gave up 6 bases and J gave up 5 bases, with 13 bases separating them. There are 13 residues in the CDR3. Germline-derived CDR1 and CDR2 are MNHEY and SVGAGI. The CDR3 bases are TGTGCCAGCAGGACCCCTCGAGGATATGGCTACACCTTC. It translates to CASRTPRGYGYTF.

The genes are TRBV3-1 (or the pseudogene TRBV3-2) and TRBJ2-5; 7 bases match TRBD2. Per germline, CDR1 LGHDT and CDR2 YNNKEL (reference sequence). This CDR3 spans 14 amino acids. V lost 2 bases, J lost 4 bases, and 4 bases stayed unmatched. The CDR3 DNA reads as TGTGCCAGCAGCCAAAAGTGGGGGGGAGAGACCCAGTACTTC. Its protein is CASSQKWGGETQYF.

The chain uses TRBV5-5 and TRBJ2-4; D is unclear. The CDR3 length is 13 residues. In germline, CDR1 is SGHKS, CDR2 YYEKEE (reference sequence). Trimming took off 5 bases at V and 5 bases at J, with 11 bases between the two ends. The CDR3 DNA reads as TGTGCCAGCAGACCGGAGTGGGAAAACATTCAGTACTTC. Its protein product is CASRPEWENIQYF.

The chain is built from TRBV5-1 and TRBJ2-7; TRBD2 aligns across 9 bases. CDR1 is SGHRS, CDR2 YFSETQ, per germline. This CDR3 is 15 amino acids long. V was pared by 3 bases and J by 1 base, with 5 bases of the junction left unmatched. The CDR3 is CASSYSGGLSYEQYF. DNA of the CDR3: TGCGCCAGCAGCTATAGCGGGGGTTTATCCTACGAGCAGTACTTC.

J is TRBJ1-4 and V is TRBV19; D is ambiguous. The V end was cut by 3 bases, the J end by 0 bases, with 17 bases between. The CDR3 totals 18 residues. CDR1 and CDR2 (germline): LNHDA, SQIVND (reference sequence). The CDR3 sequence is CASSIASASVATNEKLFF. Here the CDR3 DNA reads TGTGCCAGTAGTATTGCTTCTGCATCGGTTGCAACTAATGAAAAACTGTTTTTT.

J is TRBJ1-2 and V is TRBV13, with D possibly matching TRBD1 (6 bases). This CDR3 is 16 amino acids long. Germline V gene data show CDR1 as PRHDT and CDR2 as FYEKMQ (reference sequence). Trimming removed 0 bases at V and 4 bases at J, with 15 bases between. CDR3 sequence reads: CASSLGGHQGPYGYTF. The CDR3 DNA is TGTGCCAGCAGCTTAGGGGGTCACCAGGGGCCCTATGGCTACACCTTC.

V gene TRBV5-1 combines with J gene TRBJ2-7, with D maybe TRBD2 (5 bases). The CDR3 is made up of 16 amino acids. Germline-derived CDR1 and CDR2 are SGHRS and YFSETQ. The V end was cut by 0 bases, the J end by 3 bases, with 16 bases between. Here the CDR3 reads CASSLVFGNPVYEQYF. In DNA form, the CDR3 reads TGCGCCAGCAGCTTGGTTTTCGGGAACCCTGTCTACGAGCAGTACTTC.

The chain employs TRBV6-5 and TRBJ1-2, with TRBD1 matching over 7 bases. This CDR3 has 13 residues. Germline-derived CDR1 and CDR2 are MNHEY and SVGAGI. Losses at the gene ends were 10 bases for V and 5 bases for J; bases not matched to a gene: 10. The DNA of the CDR3 is TGTGCCACCTCACGCAGGGGGGTGTATGGCTACACCTTC. Its protein is CATSRRGVYGYTF.

This clone was seen just once. The V and J genes are TRBV4-2 and TRBJ1-1, with TRBD1 matching over 7 bases. In germline, CDR1 is LGHNA, CDR2 YNFKEQ. This CDR3 region has 16 residues. V dropped 4 bases and J dropped 0; count of bases not matched to a gene: 8. The DNA of the CDR3 is TGTGCCAGCAGCCCAATCCGGACAGGTATGAACACTGAAGCTTTCTTT. It is translated as CASSPIRTGMNTEAFF.

The chain combines TRBV28 with TRBJ1-1, with 7 nucleotides matching TRBD1. The CDR3 extends over 22 amino acids. Looked up from germline, CDR1 is MDHEN and CDR2 is SYDVKM. With V trimmed by 2 bases and J by 0 bases, 24 bases remained unmatched. The CDR3, as DNA: TGTGCCAGCAGTTTAATAGTGATGAGGATGGGACAGACCGTAACGCTGAACACTGAAGCTTTCTTT. The encoded protein is CASSLIVMRMGQTVTLNTEAFF.

The chain links TRBV6-2 or TRBV6-3 to TRBJ1-2, with D maybe TRBD1 (6 bases). CDR1 MNHEY and CDR2 SVGEGT come from the germline V gene. The CDR3 spans 13 residues. V shed 2 bases and J shed 4 bases, with 8 bases lying between them. CDR3 sequence reads: CASSYRTVYGYTF. The CDR3 DNA reads as TGTGCCAGCAGTTACAGGACAGTCTATGGCTACACCTTC.

J is TRBJ2-5 and V is TRBV5-6; 8 bases map to TRBD2. This CDR3 is 16 amino acids long. CDR1 and CDR2 from the germline V gene are SGHDT and YYEEEE. V lost 1 base to trimming and J lost 9 bases; unmatched junction nucleotides: 14. CDR3 sequence reads: CASSLLSSGARVAQYF. The DNA of the CDR3 is TGTGCCAGCAGCTTGTTGAGTAGCGGGGCGAGGGTGGCCCAGTACTTC.

This rearrangement joins TRBV24-1 to TRBJ2-5; 7 positions agree with TRBD2. Germline assignment: CDR1 KGHDR and CDR2 SFDVKD. V dropped 3 bases and J dropped 5; count of bases not matched to a gene: 2. CDR3 size: 13 residues. DNA for the CDR3: TGTGCCACCAGTGATGGACTAGGGGAGACCCAGTACTTC. Translation: CATSDGLGETQYF.